Listed here are 25 T cell receptor beta chains from one sample, sequenced in a study of identical twins. MiXCR, applied by TCRdb to the 5' RACE reads, yields one record per CDR3 protein. This sample has around 500,000 distinct CDR3 sequences, with approximately 14% found just once. A further study also used this sample, focusing on yellow fever vaccine responses in identical twins.

Sequencing was done on a sample of CD4+ T cells sorted from blood. These receptors came from a woman aged 18-29 years in good health.

This clonotype was counted at least ten times. The gene calls are TRBV20-1 and TRBJ2-2; 10 bases agree with TRBD2. Germline V gives CDR1 DFQATT, CDR2 SNEGSKA (reference sequence). The CDR3 is 14 residues long. Unmatched junction bases numbered 3, after V lost 3 bases and J lost 5 bases. The CDR3 here is CSARFSGGTGELFF. The CDR3 DNA reads as TGCAGTGCTAGGTTTAGCGGGGGGACCGGGGAGCTGTTTTTT.

By sample share, this clonotype is medium-sized. This rearrangement joins TRBV7-2 to TRBJ2-4; D may match TRBD1 or TRBD2 (5 bases each). Trimming removed 4 bases at V and 10 bases at J, with 8 bases between. The germline V gene encodes CDR1 SGHTA and CDR2 FQGNSA. The CDR3 contains 11 residues. The DNA for the CDR3 is TGTGCCAGCAGCTCAGGGAGTATTCAGTACTTC. This translates into CASSSGSIQYF.

The chain couples TRBV11-1 to TRBJ2-6; D is tentatively TRBD1 or TRBD2 (5 bases each). Germline V gene sequence: CDR1 SGHAT, CDR2 FQDESV (reference sequence). This CDR3 is 15 amino acids long. V lost 5 bases and J lost 2, with 10 bases in between. The CDR3 DNA follows: TGTGCCAGCAGCCAGAGGGGCACTGGGGCCAACGTCCTGACTTTC. Protein: CASSQRGTGANVLTF.

The sample holds many counts of this clonotype. The gene calls are TRBV12-3 or TRBV12-4 and TRBJ2-5; D may be TRBD1 (6 bases). CDR3 length equals 17 residues. Trimming removed 4 bases from V and 0 bases from J, with 18 bases in between. In DNA form, the CDR3 reads TGTGCCAGCAGTTACCTCCGAAGGGGGTCCGACCAAGAGACCCAGTACTTC. Protein product: CASSYLRRGSDQETQYF.

This clonotype was counted only a few times. The V and J genes are TRBV7-2 and TRBJ2-5; 10 nucleotides match TRBD1. The CDR3 sequence is 16 residues long. After removal of 3 bases from V and 5 bases from J, the junction contained 9 bases not matched to a gene. Germline values: CDR1 SGHTA, CDR2 FQGNSA. This chain's CDR3 is CASSFTRQGARETQYF. DNA for the CDR3: TGTGCCAGCAGCTTCACGCGACAGGGGGCGCGGGAGACCCAGTACTTC. The complete variable domain, with remaining parts taken from reference TRBV7-2 and TRBJ2-5, reads GAGVSQSPSNKVTEKGKDVELRCDPISGHTALYWYRQSLGQGLEFLIYFQGNSAPDKSGLPSDRFSAERTGGSVSTLTIQRTQQEDSAVYLCASSFTRQGARETQYFGPGTRLLVL.

The J gene is TRBJ2-7, the V gene TRBV29-1, with TRBD2 as a possible D gene (5 bases). The CDR3 covers 12 residues. V shed 7 bases and J shed 3 bases, with 13 bases lying between them. Germline V gene sequence: CDR1 SQVTM, CDR2 ANQGSEA. The CDR3 protein is CSAAAGLYEQYF. CDR3 nucleotide sequence: TGCAGCGCAGCAGCCGGACTCTACGAGCAGTACTTC.

This clonotype was found many times. This chain uses TRBV5-1 with TRBJ2-1; the D is unclear. Germline-derived CDR1 and CDR2 are SGHRS and YFSETQ. V dropped 4 bases and J dropped 5 bases, with 10 bases sitting between them. CDR3 length: 13 amino acids. CDR3 residues: CASSPQVNNEQFF. DNA of the CDR3: TGCGCCAGCAGCCCGCAGGTTAACAATGAGCAGTTCTTC.

This clonotype has only a few counts. This chain uses TRBV6-2 or TRBV6-3 with TRBJ1-5; D not resolved. The V and J ends lost 5 bases and 6 bases respectively, with 23 bases between them. Germline-derived CDR1 and CDR2 are MNHEY and SVGEGT. This CDR3 has 17 amino acids. This chain's CDR3 is CASSRSRREASAQPQHF. The CDR3 DNA sequence: TGTGCCAGCAGTCGCTCGCGGAGGGAGGCGTCAGCTCAGCCCCAGCATTTT.

Only a few counts were recorded for this clonotype. The V gene is TRBV3-1, the J gene TRBJ2-5; 12 positions match TRBD1. Trimming at V came to 3 bases and at J to 7 bases, leaving 6 bases not matched to a gene. The CDR3 sequence is 15 residues long. The germline gives CDR1 LGHDT, CDR2 YNNKEL (reference sequence). The CDR3 nucleotides are TGTGCCAGCAGCCAGCCGGGACAGGGGGCAGTGACCCAGTACTTC. The encoded protein is CASSQPGQGAVTQYF.

This chain uses TRBV5-1 with TRBJ2-7, with TRBD1 matching over 8 bases. Germline V gives CDR1 SGHRS, CDR2 YFSETQ. The CDR3 covers 15 residues. V was clipped by 1 base and J by 6 bases; unmatched bases: 9. CDR3 sequence (DNA): TGCGCCAGCAGCTTGAACCGACAGGGGAAGGGCGAGCAGTACTTC. Translation gives CASSLNRQGKGEQYF.

This chain connects TRBV11-3 to TRBJ2-1; maybe TRBD2 (5 bases). Trimming pared 6 bases from V and 10 bases from J, leaving 7 bases between. CDR3 size: 10 residues. CDR1 and CDR2 from the germline V gene are SGHNT and YENEEA. Here the CDR3 reads CASRWREQFF. In DNA form, the CDR3 reads TGTGCCAGCAGATGGAGGGAGCAGTTCTTC.

The chain uses TRBV7-8 and TRBJ1-1; perhaps TRBD1 as D (5 bases). This CDR3 spans 16 amino acids. Germline V gene data show CDR1 as SGHVS and CDR2 as FQNEAQ. With 2 bases removed from V and 1 base from J, the gap between germline ends came to 14 bases. The CDR3 region is CASSLILQGANTEAFF. The CDR3 bases are TGTGCCAGCAGCTTAATTCTCCAGGGAGCGAACACTGAAGCTTTCTTT.

The CDR3 bases are TGTGCCAGCAGTGTAGCGGGACCGAGCGCCGGGGAGCTGTTTTTT. It encodes CASSVAGPSAGELFF. The chain carries TRBV25-1 and TRBJ2-2; 8 nucleotides line up with TRBD2. Trimming at V came to 4 bases and at J to 6 bases, leaving 7 bases not matched to a gene. Germline CDR1 reads MGHDK; CDR2 reads SYGVNS. The CDR3 is 15 amino acids.

This chain links TRBV2 with TRBJ2-1, with 9 bases that match TRBD1. The CDR3 runs 15 residues. Germline CDR1 reads SNHLY; CDR2 reads FYNNEI. Trimming at V came to 5 bases and at J to 4 bases, leaving 6 bases not matched to a gene. This CDR3 is CASSQNRGPYNEQFF. In DNA form, the CDR3 reads TGTGCCAGCAGTCAGAACAGGGGGCCATACAATGAGCAGTTCTTC.

Turning to this clonotype: A read error may produce the germline difference seen at one junction end. The chain joins TRBV20-1 to TRBJ2-7; tentative D call: TRBD2 (5 bases). The length of the CDR3 is 13 residues. Germline CDR1 DFQATT, CDR2 SNEGSKA (reference sequence). The CDR3 spells CSAREGVSYEQYF. The CDR3 nucleotides read TGCAGTGCCAGAGAGGGAGTGAGCTACGAGCAGTACTTC.

This chain connects TRBV27 to TRBJ1-1, with D possibly being TRBD1 (5 bases). The CDR3 loop spans 14 amino acids. The germline V gene has CDR1 MNHEY and CDR2 SMNVEV (reference sequence). Between the trimmed V and J ends, which lost 5 bases and 3 bases, there was a span of 13 bases. The CDR3 spells CASSPRSGYTEAFF. The CDR3 DNA reads as TGTGCCAGCAGTCCCCGGTCAGGGTACACTGAAGCTTTCTTT.

The V call is TRBV4-1, the J call TRBJ2-7; the D gene is possibly TRBD2 (5 bases). Germline lookup yields CDR1 MGHRA and CDR2 YSYEKL. The CDR3 runs 13 residues. Trimming stripped 1 base from V and 2 bases from J, with 6 bases between. This CDR3 is CASSQAGTYEQYF. The CDR3 nucleotides are TGCGCCAGCAGCCAAGCGGGAACCTACGAGCAGTACTTC.

The CDR3 loop reads CASSYPPGQGRNEQFF. CDR3 bases: TGTGCCAGCAGTTACCCTCCCGGACAGGGGAGGAATGAGCAGTTCTTC. The genes are TRBV6-2 or TRBV6-3 and TRBJ2-1; 9 nucleotides match TRBD1. V was clipped by 2 bases and J by 7 bases; unmatched bases: 9. The CDR3 sequence is 16 residues long. Germline CDR1 is MNHEY and CDR2 is SVGEGT.

This clonotype has at least ten counts. CDR3 in amino acids: CASSHDGGTDYGYTF. The CDR3 DNA reads TGCGCCAGCAGCCACGACGGCGGGACAGACTATGGCTACACCTTC. The chain links TRBV4-3 to TRBJ1-2; 7 positions agree with TRBD1. Germline V gene sequence: CDR1 LGHNA, CDR2 YSLEER. The length of the CDR3 is 15 residues. Losses at the gene ends were 3 bases for V and 3 bases for J; bases not matched to a gene: 7.

This sequence joins TRBV11-2 and TRBJ2-1; 7 bases line up with TRBD1. The CDR3 is 14 amino acids. Trimming took 6 bases from V and 5 from J; bases not matched to a gene: 7. Looked up from germline, CDR1 is SGHAT and CDR2 is FQNNGV. CDR3 DNA sequence: TGTGCCAGCAGGCTAAGACAGGGTGACAATGAGCAGTTCTTC. It is translated as CASRLRQGDNEQFF.

This clonotype was seen more than once but under ten times. This chain links TRBV7-3 with TRBJ2-2, with TRBD1 as a possible D gene (5 bases). Germline loops: CDR1 SGHTA, CDR2 FQGTGA. CDR3 length: 15 amino acids. Trimming removed 1 base from V and 4 bases from J, with 10 bases in between. As DNA, the CDR3 is TGTGCCAGCAGCTTAAATTCAGGGTCCACCGGGGAGCTGTTTTTT. This sequence encodes CASSLNSGSTGELFF.

Only a few counts were recorded for this clonotype. V gene TRBV2 combines with J gene TRBJ2-3; a possible D gene is TRBD2 (6 bases). Germline CDR1 reads SNHLY; CDR2 reads FYNNEI. The CDR3 covers 15 residues. V was pared by 3 bases and J by 0 bases, with 10 bases between. CDR3 loop: CASSDPSASTDTQYF. The CDR3, as DNA: TGTGCCAGCAGTGATCCTAGCGCAAGCACAGATACGCAGTATTTT.

This chain joins TRBV9 and TRBJ2-7; D might be TRBD1 (6 bases). The CDR3 is 15 residues long. The V gene's germline CDR1 is SGDLS and CDR2 YYNGEE. V lost 0 bases and J 2 bases, leaving 12 bases between the germline ends. The CDR3 loop is CASSVATGGPYEQYF. The DNA for the CDR3 is TGTGCCAGCAGCGTAGCTACTGGGGGCCCCTACGAGCAGTACTTC.

This clonotype has ten or more counts. This chain connects TRBV27 to TRBJ2-1; D may be TRBD1 or TRBD2 (6 bases each). V was clipped by 2 bases and J by 4 bases, with 12 bases between them. The germline gives CDR1 MNHEY, CDR2 SMNVEV (reference sequence). This CDR3 comprises 15 residues. For the CDR3, the DNA is TGTGCCAGCAGTTTAGGTGGGGGGCGTTACAATGAGCAGTTCTTC. Its protein product is CASSLGGGRYNEQFF.

The sample holds many counts of this clonotype. The chain carries TRBV12-3 or TRBV12-4 and TRBJ2-2; 7 bases line up with TRBD1. J was trimmed by 6 bases and V by 5 bases; bases with no gene match: 9. The length of the CDR3 is 15 residues. The CDR3 sequence is CASSTGVAMPGELFF. The DNA of the CDR3 is TGTGCCAGCAGTACAGGGGTTGCTATGCCCGGGGAGCTGTTTTTT.